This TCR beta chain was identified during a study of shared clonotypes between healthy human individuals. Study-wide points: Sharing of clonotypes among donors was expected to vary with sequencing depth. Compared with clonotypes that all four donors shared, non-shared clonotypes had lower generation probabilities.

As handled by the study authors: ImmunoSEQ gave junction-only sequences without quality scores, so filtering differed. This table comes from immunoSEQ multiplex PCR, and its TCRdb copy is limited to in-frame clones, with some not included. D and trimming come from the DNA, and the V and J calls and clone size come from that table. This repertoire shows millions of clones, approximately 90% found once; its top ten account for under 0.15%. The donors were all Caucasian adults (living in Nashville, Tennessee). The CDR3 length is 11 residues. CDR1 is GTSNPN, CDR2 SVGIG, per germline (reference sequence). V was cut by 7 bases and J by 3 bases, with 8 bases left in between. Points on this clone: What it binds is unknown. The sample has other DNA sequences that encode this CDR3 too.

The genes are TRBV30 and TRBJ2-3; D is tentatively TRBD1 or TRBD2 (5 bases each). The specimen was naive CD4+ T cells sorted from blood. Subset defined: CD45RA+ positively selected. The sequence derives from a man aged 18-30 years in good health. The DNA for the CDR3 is TGTGCCTTGGGGACGACAGATACGCAGTATTTT. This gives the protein CALGTTDTQYF.